The 21 T cell receptor beta chains given below trace back to one sample, sequenced in a study of cytomegalovirus exposure and HLA in healthy donors. Vbeta (60) and Jbeta (13) primers were used in the PCR. TCRdb's copy holds only in-frame clones and misses some; the assay was immunoSEQ multiplex PCR. The sample has roughly 100,000 clones; under 85% are singletons. Sequencing input: PBMCs. Receptors were obtained from a man aged 18 to 29 in good health and CMV-seronegative.

The chain combines TRBV9 with TRBJ1-3, with 7 bases that match TRBD1. Germline V lookup: CDR1 SGDLS, CDR2 YYNGEE. The J segment lost 2 bases and the V segment lost 2 bases, leaving 4 bases of the junction unmatched. The CDR3 length is 15 residues. This chain's CDR3 is CASSVSQGAGNTIYF. CDR3 sequence (DNA): TGTGCCAGCAGCGTTTCCCAGGGGGCTGGAAACACCATATATTTT.

The gene calls are TRBV27 and TRBJ1-6, with D hard to call. The length of the CDR3 is 14 residues. Germline assignment: CDR1 MNHEY and CDR2 SMNVEV (reference sequence). V dropped 6 bases and J dropped 7 bases, with 13 bases sitting between them. CDR3 residues: CASRFGGYNSPLHF. In DNA, the CDR3 is TGTGCCAGCAGGTTTGGAGGGTACAATTCACCCCTCCACTTT.

The chain couples TRBV15 to TRBJ2-5; 9 positions agree with TRBD1. Germline V lookup: CDR1 LNHNV, CDR2 YYDKDF (reference sequence). Trimming cost V 4 bases and J 4 bases; bases outside gene matches: 7. The CDR3 loop spans 15 amino acids. CDR3 DNA sequence: TGTGCCACCAGCAAAGGGACAGGGATCGGAGAGACCCAGTACTTC. Translating it yields CATSKGTGIGETQYF.

The chain carries TRBV27 and TRBJ1-2; D is uncertain. With 4 bases removed from V and 2 bases from J, the gap between germline ends came to 8 bases. The CDR3 totals 13 residues. Germline V CDR1 and CDR2: MNHEY, SMNVEV (reference sequence). Written as DNA, the CDR3 is TGTGCCAGCAGTTCGAGTATGAACTATGGCTACACCTTC. Encoded protein: CASSSSMNYGYTF.

This chain links TRBV18 with TRBJ2-2; TRBD1 matches 8 bases. V was pared by 4 bases and J by 5 bases, with 9 bases of the junction left unmatched. Germline values: CDR1 KGHSH, CDR2 LQKENI. The CDR3 consists of 16 residues. The CDR3 sequence: CASSLWTGRITGELFF. The CDR3 bases are TGTGCCAGCTCACTCTGGACAGGGAGGATTACCGGGGAGCTGTTTTTT.

The V call is TRBV5-5, the J call TRBJ1-2; 7 bases are a match to TRBD1. After removal of 4 bases from V and 2 bases from J, the junction contained 8 bases not matched to a gene. The CDR3 has 15 amino acids. The germline V gene has CDR1 SGHKS and CDR2 YYEKEE (reference sequence). DNA of the CDR3: TGTGCCAGCAGCCCGGAGGGACAGCTCAACTATGGCTACACCTTC. It specifies CASSPEGQLNYGYTF.

This chain connects TRBV7-9 to TRBJ2-5; 7 nucleotides align to TRBD2. Unmatched junction bases numbered 3, after V lost 5 bases and J lost 3 bases. Looked up from germline, CDR1 is SEHNR and CDR2 is FQNEAQ (reference sequence). The CDR3 totals 13 residues. CDR3 coding DNA: TGTGCCAGCAGCCACGGACTAGAAGAGACCCAGTACTTC. This sequence encodes CASSHGLEETQYF.

This clone was seen a single time. The genes are TRBV19 and TRBJ2-7; 7 bases match TRBD1. The CDR3 is made up of 15 amino acids. Germline V CDR1 and CDR2: LNHDA, SQIVND (reference sequence). The J segment lost 0 bases and the V segment lost 4 bases, leaving 6 bases of the junction unmatched. The CDR3 nucleotides read TGTGCCAGTAGTAGGGGACAGACCAGCTCCTACGAGCAGTACTTC. Encoded protein: CASSRGQTSSYEQYF. Drawing the rest from reference TRBV19 and TRBJ2-7, the complete variable domain is DGGITQSPKYLFRKEGQNVTLSCEQNLNHDAMYWYRQDPGQGLRLIYYSQIVNDFQKGDIAEGYSVSREKKESFPLTVTSAQKNPTAFYLCASSRGQTSSYEQYFGPGTRLTVT.

The V gene is TRBV6-6, the J gene TRBJ1-1; maybe TRBD1 (6 bases). The CDR3 has 13 amino acids. From germline, CDR1 is MNHNY and CDR2 SVGAGI (reference sequence). The V end was cut by 6 bases, the J end by 4 bases, with 12 bases between. In DNA, the CDR3 is TGTGCCAGCAGGACCCAGGGGACCACTGAAGCTTTCTTT. The encoded protein is CASRTQGTTEAFF.

The V gene is TRBV11-3, the J gene TRBJ2-7; the match to TRBD1 covers 10 bases. The germline gives CDR1 SGHNT, CDR2 YENEEA. V lost 1 base, J lost 3 bases, and 0 bases stayed unmatched. The CDR3 is 14 residues long. CDR3 sequence (DNA): TGTGCCAGCAGCTTAGGGGACAGGGGCTACGAGCAGTACTTC. Encoded protein: CASSLGDRGYEQYF.

This clone was picked up a small number of times. The rearrangement joins TRBV6-5 to TRBJ1-5; perhaps TRBD1 as D (6 bases). V was trimmed by 7 bases and J by 3 bases, leaving 10 bases between them. CDR3 size: 13 residues. The germline V gene has CDR1 MNHEY and CDR2 SVGAGI. CDR3 region: CASKSGVNQPQHF. CDR3 sequence (DNA): TGTGCCAGCAAGTCAGGGGTCAATCAGCCCCAGCATTTT.

The rearrangement links TRBV4-3 to TRBJ2-3; a weak D match, TRBD2 (5 bases). Germline CDR1 and CDR2: LGHNA and YSLEER. Trimming removed 1 base from V and 2 bases from J, with 10 bases in between. This CDR3 contains 15 residues. The CDR3 nucleotides are TGCGCCAGCAGCCAAGTAGCTAGCTCCACAGATACGCAGTATTTT. Translation: CASSQVASSTDTQYF.

V is TRBV19 and J is TRBJ2-7, with D tentatively TRBD2 (7 bases). The CDR3 covers 14 residues. The germline gives CDR1 LNHDA, CDR2 SQIVND (reference sequence). The ends were cut back, 7 bases at V and 6 bases at J, with 19 bases in the middle. The CDR3 region is CASNGGPHLSEQYF. CDR3 bases: TGTGCCAGTAACGGGGGGCCTCACCTTAGCGAGCAGTACTTC.

The chain links TRBV21-1 to TRBJ1-3. TRBV21-1 is termed a pseudogene. The CDR3 contains 13 residues. Here the CDR3 reads CTGREDYGNTIYF. The CDR3 DNA reads as TGCACCGGACGAGAAGACTACGGAAACACCATATATTTT.

This clone is a singleton in its sample. The genes are TRBV19 and TRBJ2-4; the match to TRBD2 covers 8 bases. The germline V gene has CDR1 LNHDA and CDR2 SQIVND (reference sequence). The J segment lost 1 base and the V segment lost 7 bases, leaving 3 bases of the junction unmatched. The CDR3 covers 14 residues. The CDR3 is CASNSGTAKNIQYF. CDR3 DNA: TGTGCCAGTAATAGCGGGACGGCCAAAAACATTCAGTACTTC. The full variable domain, in which reference TRBV19 and TRBJ2-4 provide the parts outside the CDR3, is DGGITQSPKYLFRKEGQNVTLSCEQNLNHDAMYWYRQDPGQGLRLIYYSQIVNDFQKGDIAEGYSVSREKKESFPLTVTSAQKNPTAFYLCASNSGTAKNIQYFGAGTRLSVL.

The chain links TRBV6-6 to TRBJ2-2, with 8 bases lining up with TRBD2. With V trimmed by 6 bases and J by 0 bases, 6 bases remained unmatched. The V gene's germline CDR1 is MNHNY and CDR2 SVGAGI (reference sequence). The CDR3 sequence is 16 residues long. In DNA form, the CDR3 reads TGTGCCAGCAGCTCCACTAGCGGATCGAACACCGGGGAGCTGTTTTTT. Translated: CASSSTSGSNTGELFF.

This chain joins TRBV7-3 and TRBJ1-1; D uncertain. Trimming removed 2 bases from V and 1 base from J, with 5 bases in between. Germline CDR1 is SGHTA and CDR2 is FQGTGA. There are 13 residues in the CDR3. The CDR3 DNA reads as TGTGCCAGCAGCTTACAACAGAACACTGAAGCTTTCTTT. Amino acid sequence: CASSLQQNTEAFF.

The gene calls are TRBV5-1 and TRBJ2-3; 7 positions agree with TRBD1. This CDR3 is built from 16 residues. From germline, CDR1 is SGHRS and CDR2 YFSETQ. The junction had 10 bases not matched to a gene; V was cut back by 4 bases and J by 2 bases. DNA of the CDR3: TGCGCCAGCAGCCGCCCCGGACAGGTGAACACAGATACGCAGTATTTT. Translation: CASSRPGQVNTDTQYF.

This sequence joins TRBV14 and TRBJ1-1, with 10 bases that match TRBD1. Trimming took 0 bases from V and 1 from J; bases not matched to a gene: 14. Germline CDR1 is SGHDN and CDR2 is FVKESK. The CDR3 is made up of 20 amino acids. In DNA form, the CDR3 reads TGTGCCAGCAGCCAAGACTTCTATTCCTTGGGACAGGGGTCGAACACTGAAGCTTTCTTT. As protein: CASSQDFYSLGQGSNTEAFF.

V and J are TRBV7-9 and TRBJ1-1, with 9 bases identical to TRBD1. Trimming took 6 bases from V and 1 from J; bases not matched to a gene: 3. The CDR3 consists of 14 residues. The germline V gene encodes CDR1 SEHNR and CDR2 FQNEAQ (reference sequence). CDR3 nucleotide sequence: TGTGCCAGCAGAAAGGGACAGGGGAACACTGAAGCTTTCTTT. It translates to CASRKGQGNTEAFF.

The chain has TRBV7-6 and TRBJ2-7; maybe TRBD1 (5 bases). The CDR3 totals 13 residues. V was shortened by 5 bases and J by 4 bases, with 12 bases between the two germline ends. CDR1 is SGHVS and CDR2 is FNYEAQ in the germline V gene. The CDR3 protein is CASSKQVGYEQYF. In DNA, the CDR3 is TGTGCCAGCAGCAAACAGGTGGGGTACGAGCAGTACTTC.